This T cell receptor (beta chain) is from a study of shared clonotypes between healthy human individuals. Study overall: CD4 naive and CD4 memory each took three plates per donor, while CD8 naive took two and CD8 memory one.

This clone was seen a few times. Its matching antigen is unknown. The same CDR3 is also encoded by other DNA sequences in this sample. All of the donors resided in Nashville, Tennessee, and each was a Caucasian adult. Study outcomes and limitations: For naive CD4 cells, roughly 5% of clonotypes were shared across a few donors.

Profiled with immunoSEQ multiplex PCR; TCRdb holds only in-frame clones, not every one. The data hold 2,500,000 or so clones, with under 95% observed a single time. The CDR3 has 13 residues. CDR1 and CDR2 (germline): SEHNR, FQNEAQ (reference sequence). The germline V and J ends were trimmed by 3 bases and 6 bases, with 9 bases remaining between them. This receptor was taken from a man aged 18-30 years in good health. Some clones in this sample may be carry-over from other donors' samples. Sequenced sample: naive CD4+ T cells from PBMCs. As for subset: CD45RA+ positively selected. This chain links TRBV7-9 with TRBJ1-5; no reliable D call. The CDR3 loop reads CASSFDGGQPQHF. The CDR3 bases are TGTGCCAGCAGCTTTGATGGAGGTCAGCCCCAGCATTTT.